These T cell receptor beta chains were read from a single sample in a study of human T cells and chemical hapten exposure. TCRdb called the RACE reads again in MiXCR, with one record for every CDR3 protein. This sample has about 51,000 distinct CDR3 sequences; about 9% occur once, and the top ten carry 14%. This sample comprised whole blood, obtained in connection with sensitization to the hapten diphenylcyclopropenone (DPC). The receptors originated from a woman between 35 and 50 years old with alopecia areata. Some clones in this sample may be carry-over from other donors' samples. The CDR3 runs from the conserved cysteine through the conserved F or W. The D gene is left open where the match is weak.

j_gene	v_gene	d_gene	CDR3aa
TRBJ2-1	TRBV4-3	-	CASSQGDGDGDEQFF
TRBJ2-3	TRBV5-1	-	CASSYAVGTDTQYF
TRBJ1-5	TRBV27	TRBD1	CASSLTGQGGGQPQHF
TRBJ1-5	TRBV9	-	CASSAQDSNQPQHF
TRBJ2-1	TRBV7-9	TRBD2	CASSFDLAANNEQFF
TRBJ2-1	TRBV5-1	TRBD2	CASSPWTSGARNEQFF
TRBJ1-5	TRBV6-2/TRBV6-3	-	CASTITGTHQPQHF
TRBJ2-7	TRBV11-2	-	CASSFGDYEQYF
TRBJ2-3	TRBV30	TRBD2	CAWSYGTSSTDTQYF
TRBJ2-3	TRBV20-1	-	CSARWGHTQYF
TRBJ2-3	TRBV7-9	TRBD2	CASSPPRTSGAGTQYF
TRBJ2-3	TRBV4-2	TRBD1	CASSQDPGRGTDTQYF
TRBJ1-4	TRBV7-9	-	CASSLRSPENEKLFF
TRBJ2-1	TRBV5-5	-	CASSRGFLQFF
TRBJ2-3	TRBV20-1	-	CSARREVDTQYF
TRBJ1-5	TRBV20-1	-	CSAAGRSNQPQHF
TRBJ2-5	TRBV4-3	TRBD1	CASSQNHRGEQTQYF
TRBJ2-7	TRBV7-6	TRBD1	CASSPEGQGAYEQYF
TRBJ2-2	TRBV5-6	TRBD1	CASSYLDRADTGELFF
TRBJ2-3	TRBV19	TRBD1	CASRRGQAGTDTQYF
TRBJ1-4	TRBV28	-	CASSLPRRTEKLFF
TRBJ1-5	TRBV19	TRBD1	CASSSGQARDQPQHF
TRBJ2-2	TRBV4-1	-	CASSPPGPAGELFF
TRBJ2-3	TRBV7-9	TRBD2	CASSLPFRLAGGQDTQYF
TRBJ1-5	TRBV7-2	-	CASSFVDSNQPQHF
TRBJ1-2	TRBV4-2	TRBD1	CASRPGTGNYGYTF
TRBJ1-2	TRBV12-3/TRBV12-4	TRBD1	CASTTGGLYGYTF
TRBJ1-1	TRBV7-6	-	CASSTDGNTEAFF
TRBJ1-2	TRBV4-1	TRBD1	CASSQEGQNYGYTF
TRBJ2-5	TRBV4-1	-	CASSQVNDLETQYF
TRBJ1-1	TRBV6-2/TRBV6-3	-	CASSSRTEAFF
TRBJ1-1	TRBV5-1	TRBD1	CASSSRQGGSATEAFF
TRBJ1-6	TRBV12-3/TRBV12-4	TRBD1	CASSTRPGTGSSPLHF
TRBJ2-3	TRBV30	TRBD2	CAWGLGSGDFTDTQYF
TRBJ1-4	TRBV7-8	-	CASSSGQLNEKLFF
TRBJ2-7	TRBV5-1	-	CASSPGTMGLGEQYF
TRBJ1-2	TRBV7-9	-	CASSLVGTYGYTF
TRBJ1-1	TRBV5-4	TRBD1	CASSLDSRDRGPMNTEAFF
TRBJ1-6	TRBV6-4	-	CASSVDSNSPLHF
TRBJ1-2	TRBV29-1	-	CSAGSLSEGGYTF
TRBJ1-2	TRBV4-2	-	CASSQDLGRDERGYTF